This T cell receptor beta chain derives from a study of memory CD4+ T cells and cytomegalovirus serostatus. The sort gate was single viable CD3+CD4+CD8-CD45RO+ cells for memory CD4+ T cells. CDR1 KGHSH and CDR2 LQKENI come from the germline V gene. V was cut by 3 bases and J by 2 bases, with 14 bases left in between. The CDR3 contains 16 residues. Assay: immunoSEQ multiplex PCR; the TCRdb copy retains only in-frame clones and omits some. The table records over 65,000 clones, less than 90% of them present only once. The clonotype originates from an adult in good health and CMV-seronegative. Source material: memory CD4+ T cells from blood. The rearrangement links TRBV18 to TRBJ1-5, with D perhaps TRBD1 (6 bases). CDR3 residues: CASSPAGARGNQPQHF. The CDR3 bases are TGTGCCAGCTCACCGGCGGGGGCCAGGGGCAATCAGCCCCAGCATTTT.